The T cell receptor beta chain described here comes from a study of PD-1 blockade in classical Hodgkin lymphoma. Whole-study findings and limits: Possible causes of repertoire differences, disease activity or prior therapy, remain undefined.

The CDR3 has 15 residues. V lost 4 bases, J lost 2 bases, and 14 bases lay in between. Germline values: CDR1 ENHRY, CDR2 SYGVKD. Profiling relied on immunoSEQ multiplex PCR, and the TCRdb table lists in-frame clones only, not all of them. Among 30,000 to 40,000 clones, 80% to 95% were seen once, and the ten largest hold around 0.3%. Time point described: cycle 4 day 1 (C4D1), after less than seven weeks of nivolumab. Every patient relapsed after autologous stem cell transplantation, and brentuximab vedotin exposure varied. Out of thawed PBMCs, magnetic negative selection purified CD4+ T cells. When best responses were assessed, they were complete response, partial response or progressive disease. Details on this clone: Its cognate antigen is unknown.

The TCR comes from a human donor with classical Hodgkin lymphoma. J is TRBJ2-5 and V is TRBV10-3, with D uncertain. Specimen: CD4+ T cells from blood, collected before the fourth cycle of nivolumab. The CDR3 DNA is TGTGCCATCAGTGGGGGTGGATACTCTCAAGAGACCCAGTACTTC. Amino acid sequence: CAISGGGYSQETQYF.